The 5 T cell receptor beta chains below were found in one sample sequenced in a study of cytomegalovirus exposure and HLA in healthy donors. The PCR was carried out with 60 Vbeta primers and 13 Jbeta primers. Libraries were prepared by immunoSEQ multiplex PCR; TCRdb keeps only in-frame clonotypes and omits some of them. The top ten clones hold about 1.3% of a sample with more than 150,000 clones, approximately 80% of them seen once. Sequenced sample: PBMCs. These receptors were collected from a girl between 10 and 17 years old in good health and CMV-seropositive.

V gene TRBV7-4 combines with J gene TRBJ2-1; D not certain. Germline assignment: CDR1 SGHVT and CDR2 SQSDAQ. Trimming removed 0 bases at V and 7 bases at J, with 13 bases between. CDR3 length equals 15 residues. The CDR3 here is CASSLASTQTNEQFF. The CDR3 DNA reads TGTGCCAGCAGCTTAGCGAGTACTCAGACAAATGAGCAGTTCTTC.

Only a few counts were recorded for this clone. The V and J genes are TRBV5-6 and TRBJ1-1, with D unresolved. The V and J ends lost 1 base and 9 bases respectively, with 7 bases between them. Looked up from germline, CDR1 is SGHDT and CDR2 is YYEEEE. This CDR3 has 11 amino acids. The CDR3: CASSLQSQAFF. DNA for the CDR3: TGTGCCAGCAGCTTGCAGTCCCAAGCTTTCTTT. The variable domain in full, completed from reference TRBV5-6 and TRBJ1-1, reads DAGVTQSPTHLIKTRGQQVTLRCSPKSGHDTVSWYQQALGQGPQFIFQYYEEEERQRGNFPDRFSGHQFPNYSSELNVNALLLGDSALYLCASSLQSQAFFGQGTRLTVV.

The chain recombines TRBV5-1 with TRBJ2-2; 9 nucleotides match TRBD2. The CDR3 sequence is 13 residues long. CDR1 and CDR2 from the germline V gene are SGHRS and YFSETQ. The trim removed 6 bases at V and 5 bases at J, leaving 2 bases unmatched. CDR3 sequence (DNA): TGCGCCAGCAAAACTAGCGGGACCGGGGAGCTGTTTTTT. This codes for CASKTSGTGELFF.

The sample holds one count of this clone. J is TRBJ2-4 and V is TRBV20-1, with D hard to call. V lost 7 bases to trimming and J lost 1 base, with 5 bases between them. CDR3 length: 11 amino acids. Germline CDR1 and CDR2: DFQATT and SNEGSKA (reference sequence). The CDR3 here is CSGAAKNIQYF. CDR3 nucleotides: TGCAGTGGGGCGGCCAAAAACATTCAGTACTTC.

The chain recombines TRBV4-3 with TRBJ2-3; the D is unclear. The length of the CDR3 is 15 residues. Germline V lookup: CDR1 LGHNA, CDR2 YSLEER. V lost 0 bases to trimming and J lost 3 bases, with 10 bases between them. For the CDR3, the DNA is TGCGCCAGCAGCCAAGAAATGTACACGACAGATACGCAGTATTTT. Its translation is CASSQEMYTTDTQYF.